This T cell receptor beta chain comes out of a study of tumor-infiltrating lymphocytes in primary liver carcinoma. This clonotype has only a few counts. Its antigen is currently unknown. Blood RNA came from unsorted whole blood; germline DNA was also extracted. Study-wide points: Whereas tumor region pairs overlapped more, tumor-adjacent and tumor-blood pairs overlapped less.

Total RNA (around 0.45 ug) served as template for TCR beta cDNA synthesis primed by a constant-region primer. Construction of TCR beta libraries relied on three successive nested multiplex PCR rounds employing slightly modified ARM-PCR. With TRBV1-TRBV30 forward primers and a C-beta reverse primer, the first two PCR rounds were run for roughly 9 cycles each. Via MiXCR, TCRdb re-called the multiplex PCR reads, giving one row per CDR3 protein. The sample shows fewer than 350,000 distinct CDR3 sequences, approximately 60% of them seen only once. Germline V gene lookup returns CDR1 SNHLY and CDR2 FYNNEI. This CDR3 has 13 amino acids. The V end lost 8 bases, the J end lost 3 bases, and 12 bases lay between the germline ends.

The chain is built from TRBV2 and TRBJ2-3; D gene uncertain. Sequencing used peripheral blood. The TCR was taken from a man between 40 and 49 years old with primary liver carcinoma and hepatitis B virus infection. CDR3 region: CASGDSGTDTQYF. The CDR3 DNA reads as TGTGCCAGCGGCGATAGTGGGACAGATACGCAGTATTTT.